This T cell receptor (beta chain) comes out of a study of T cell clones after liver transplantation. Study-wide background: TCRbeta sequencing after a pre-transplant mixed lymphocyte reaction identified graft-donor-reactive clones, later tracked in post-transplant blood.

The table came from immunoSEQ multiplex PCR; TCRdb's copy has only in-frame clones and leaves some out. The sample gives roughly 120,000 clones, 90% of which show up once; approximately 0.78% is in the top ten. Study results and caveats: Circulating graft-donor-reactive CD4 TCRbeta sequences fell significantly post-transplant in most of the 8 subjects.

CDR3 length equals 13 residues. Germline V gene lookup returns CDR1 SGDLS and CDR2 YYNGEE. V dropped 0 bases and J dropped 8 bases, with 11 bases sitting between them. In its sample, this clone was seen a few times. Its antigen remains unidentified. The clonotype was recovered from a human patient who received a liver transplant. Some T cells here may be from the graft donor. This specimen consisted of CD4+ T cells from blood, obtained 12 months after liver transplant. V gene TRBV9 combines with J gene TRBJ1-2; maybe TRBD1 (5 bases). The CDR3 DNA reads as TGTGCCAGCAGCGTAGAGCAGGGACGGGGCTACACCTTC. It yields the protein CASSVEQGRGYTF.